This TCR beta chain was recovered during a study of OX40 agonist ivuxolimab in advanced cancers. The overall study: Every 2 weeks, ivuxolimab was infused into the patients intravenously at between 0.01 and 10 mg/kg. The group had a mean age of 60 years, ranged from about 23 to 85, and was less than 85% male.

A remark on this clone: Its antigen is as yet unknown.

Measured with immunoSEQ multiplex PCR; TCRdb has only the in-frame clones, and not every one. Among roughly 68,000 clones listed, over 75% were seen once. Findings of the study overall: Clones of CD4+ and CD8+ blood T cells grew by week 6 at doses of 0.1 to 3.0 mg/kg. CD8+ T cells showed, on average, more clonal expansion than CD4+ cells.

The receptor was isolated from an adult with an advanced solid tumor such as melanoma, head and neck, liver or kidney cancer. The sample was CD4+ or CD8+ T cells sorted from blood, taken in a trial of the OX40 agonist ivuxolimab.

The CDR3 sequence is CASSFGTGNTEAFF. Here the CDR3 DNA reads TGTGCCAGCAGTTTCGGGACAGGAAACACTGAAGCTTTCTTT. J is TRBJ1-1 and V is TRBV27; 8 bases fit TRBD1. Losses at the gene ends were 3 bases for V and 2 bases for J; bases not matched to a gene: 2. This CDR3 is 14 amino acids long. Germline CDR1 MNHEY, CDR2 SMNVEV (reference sequence).